The 22 T cell receptor beta chains listed next were all sequenced from one sample in a study of T cell changes during pregnancy in multiple sclerosis. Profiled with immunoSEQ multiplex PCR; TCRdb holds only in-frame clones, not every one. The sample consists of about 77,000 clones, just over 90% of them appearing once. Sequences were derived from peripheral blood, sampled after pregnancy. The origin of the receptors is a female donor in good health, enrolled as a control in a pregnancy study.

The rearrangement joins TRBV28 to TRBJ2-7; the D is unclear. This CDR3 comprises 12 residues. Deletions cut 3 bases from V and 6 bases from J, with 9 bases between. Germline V gene lookup returns CDR1 MDHEN and CDR2 SYDVKM. DNA for the CDR3: TGTGCCAGCAGTTTTTCTCCGTTCGAGCAGTACTTC. Amino acids: CASSFSPFEQYF.

The V gene is TRBV19, the J gene TRBJ2-2; 8 bases are shared with TRBD2. Per germline, CDR1 LNHDA and CDR2 SQIVND (reference sequence). After removal of 4 bases from V and 6 bases from J, the junction contained 10 bases not matched to a gene. There are 16 residues in the CDR3. The CDR3 nucleotides are TGTGCCAGTAGTACTCGATTCGCGGGAGGTTCCGGGGAGCTGTTTTTT. It codes for CASSTRFAGGSGELFF.

CDR3 loop: CASSSDSGLDLYGYTF. For the CDR3, the DNA is TGTGCCAGCAGCTCTGACTCAGGACTCGACCTCTATGGCTACACCTTC. This sequence joins TRBV7-6 and TRBJ1-2; no reliable D call. V shed 4 bases and J shed 4 bases, with 19 bases lying between them. Germline V lookup: CDR1 SGHVS, CDR2 FNYEAQ. The CDR3 extends over 16 amino acids.

This sequence joins TRBV7-3 and TRBJ2-7; a possible D gene is TRBD1 (5 bases). Germline V gene data show CDR1 as SGHTA and CDR2 as FQGTGA. This CDR3 is 13 amino acids long. The V end lost 4 bases, the J end lost 5 bases, and 12 bases lay between the germline ends. The CDR3 is CASSSTRAHEQYF. In DNA form, the CDR3 reads TGTGCCAGCAGCTCGACCAGGGCGCACGAGCAGTACTTC.

The chain employs TRBV18 and TRBJ2-1; 7 bases match TRBD2. The CDR3 loop spans 15 amino acids. With 3 bases clipped from V and 5 bases from J, the junction kept 7 bases outside the gene matches. The germline V gene has CDR1 KGHSH and CDR2 LQKENI. CDR3 region: CASSPSGAGDNEQFF. The CDR3 DNA reads as TGTGCCAGCTCACCTTCCGGGGCGGGGGACAATGAGCAGTTCTTC.

The J gene is TRBJ1-2, the V gene TRBV27, with a weak D call TRBD1 (6 bases). Between the trimmed V and J ends, which lost 10 bases and 8 bases, there was a span of 17 bases. This CDR3 is built from 12 residues. Germline V gives CDR1 MNHEY, CDR2 SMNVEV (reference sequence). The DNA for the CDR3 is TGTGCCACCGGGGGGCCCCGCGGCGGCTACACCTTC. It specifies CATGGPRGGYTF.

V usage is TRBV10-3 and J usage is TRBJ2-7, with D hard to call. Germline V lookup: CDR1 ENHRY, CDR2 SYGVKD. The CDR3 has 13 residues. The V end lost 4 bases, the J end lost 3 bases, and 10 bases lay between the germline ends. CDR3: CAISVGSGYEQYF. CDR3 DNA: TGTGCCATCAGTGTCGGTTCAGGCTACGAGCAGTACTTC.

This chain connects TRBV7-2 to TRBJ2-7; 8 bases agree with TRBD2. CDR3 length: 15 amino acids. The germline CDR1 and CDR2 sequences are SGHTA and FQGNSA. V trimming: 5 bases; J trimming: 3 bases; junction bases outside the gene matches: 9. CDR3 protein: CASSPGGALGYEQYF. The DNA of the CDR3 is TGTGCCAGCAGCCCCGGGGGGGCGCTTGGCTACGAGCAGTACTTC.

This chain links TRBV5-4 with TRBJ2-5; 9 bases are shared with TRBD2. CDR3 length equals 17 residues. Trimming cost V 0 bases and J 5 bases; bases outside gene matches: 11. Germline lookup yields CDR1 SGHNT and CDR2 YYREEE (reference sequence). For the CDR3, the DNA is TGTGCCAGCAGCTTGGGGCTAGCGGGAAAGTACAAGGAGACCCAGTACTTC. Translating it yields CASSLGLAGKYKETQYF.

This clone has just a few counts. The CDR3 is CASSLWGTSGRAAGGELFF. CDR3 nucleotides: TGTGCCAGCAGTTTGTGGGGGACTAGCGGGAGGGCCGCAGGTGGGGAGCTGTTTTTT. The chain joins TRBV27 to TRBJ2-2; the match to TRBD2 covers 16 bases. Looked up from germline, CDR1 is MNHEY and CDR2 is SMNVEV (reference sequence). The J segment lost 8 bases and the V segment lost 3 bases, leaving 12 bases of the junction unmatched. The CDR3 loop spans 19 amino acids.

V is TRBV19 and J is TRBJ2-5; no reliable D call. CDR1 LNHDA and CDR2 SQIVND come from the germline V gene (reference sequence). Trimming left V 4 bases short and J 2 bases short, with 8 bases between. The CDR3 contains 13 residues. CDR3: CASSTGSQETQYF. The CDR3 DNA reads TGTGCCAGTAGTACAGGTTCTCAAGAGACCCAGTACTTC.

The rearrangement links TRBV6-5 to TRBJ2-1; 9 positions match TRBD2. The CDR3 sequence is 15 residues long. Germline V CDR1 and CDR2: MNHEY, SVGAGI. J gave up 5 bases and V 2 bases, and 4 bases lay outside the gene matches. Here the CDR3 reads CASSYVAGGDNEQFF. CDR3 in DNA: TGTGCCAGCAGTTACGTGGCGGGAGGGGACAATGAGCAGTTCTTC.

The chain couples TRBV7-9 to TRBJ2-3; 10 bases fit TRBD2. There are 17 residues in the CDR3. The germline V gene has CDR1 SEHNR and CDR2 FQNEAQ (reference sequence). The V and J ends lost 5 bases and 6 bases, in that order; junction bases with no gene match: 14. The DNA for the CDR3 is TGTGCCAGCAGCCCGACGGTGAGCGGGGGGGCAACTGATACGCAGTATTTT. Protein sequence: CASSPTVSGGATDTQYF.

This chain connects TRBV20-1 to TRBJ1-3; no clear D gene. The CDR3 has 11 residues. Deletions cut 3 bases from V and 8 bases from J, with 8 bases between. The germline V gene has CDR1 DFQATT and CDR2 SNEGSKA (reference sequence). The CDR3, as DNA: TGCAGTGCTAGGGTCCGGGACACCATATATTTT. Protein: CSARVRDTIYF.

The rearrangement joins TRBV7-9 to TRBJ2-7; D gene ambiguous. The last part of the DNA fits TRBJ2-1 better; the J call may be wrong. Looked up from germline, CDR1 is SEHNR and CDR2 is FQNEAQ (reference sequence). The CDR3 is 14 residues long. The CDR3 DNA reads TGTGCCAGCAGCTTAGGGATGCGTGACAATGAGCAGTTCTTC. This gives the protein CASSLGMRDNEQFF.

J is TRBJ1-5 and V is TRBV30; 7 positions match TRBD1. The CDR3 runs to 14 residues. Trimming at V came to 5 bases and at J to 9 bases, leaving 13 bases not matched to a gene. Germline-derived CDR1 and CDR2 are GTSNPN and SVGIG (reference sequence). CDR3 bases: TGTGCCTGGGCACCCCTGACAGGGCCAGGGCCCCAGCATTTT. This codes for CAWAPLTGPGPQHF.

The chain is built from TRBV4-1 and TRBJ1-2; TRBD1 might be the D (6 bases). CDR1 and CDR2 from the germline V gene are MGHRA and YSYEKL. With 0 bases removed from V and 8 bases from J, the gap between germline ends came to 16 bases. The CDR3 has 15 residues. The CDR3 region is CASSQDGGQLWGYTF. DNA of the CDR3: TGCGCCAGCAGCCAAGACGGTGGACAGCTCTGGGGCTACACCTTC.

The V gene is TRBV19, the J gene TRBJ1-2; D not certain. Germline V CDR1 and CDR2: LNHDA, SQIVND (reference sequence). Trimming left V 4 bases short and J 3 bases short, with 15 bases between. This CDR3 region has 15 residues. CDR3 nucleotides: TGTGCCAGTAGTACCCTCATGGCGGGTGACTATGGCTACACCTTC. Encoded protein: CASSTLMAGDYGYTF.

The chain recombines TRBV21-1 with TRBJ2-7; the table's D call of TRBD1 was not tested on the DNA. TRBV21-1 is reported as a pseudogene. The CDR3 has 16 amino acids. The CDR3 region is CASSKGDSPSSYEQYF. The CDR3, as DNA: TGTGCCAGCAGCAAAGGGGACAGTCCGAGCTCCTACGAGCAGTACTTC.

The V gene is TRBV4-2, the J gene TRBJ2-3; D possibly corresponds to TRBD2 (5 bases). CDR1 is LGHNA, CDR2 YNFKEQ, per germline. There are 14 residues in the CDR3. V was pared by 0 bases and J by 4 bases, with 8 bases between. CDR3 bases: TGTGCCAGCAGCCAAGAGAGGGAATCAGATACGCAGTATTTT. Translation gives CASSQERESDTQYF.

V is TRBV6-1 and J is TRBJ2-5, with 9 bases matching TRBD2. The CDR3 consists of 15 residues. Per germline, CDR1 MNHNS and CDR2 SASEGT. Unmatched junction bases numbered 7, after V lost 6 bases and J lost 2 bases. In DNA, the CDR3 is TGTGCCAGCAGCCCCTTAGCGGGGGTTCAAGAGACCCAGTACTTC. It is translated as CASSPLAGVQETQYF.

The chain employs TRBV7-9 and TRBJ2-2; unclear D gene. The CDR3 is 13 amino acids. The germline V gene encodes CDR1 SEHNR and CDR2 FQNEAQ (reference sequence). Trimming took off 8 bases at V and 3 bases at J, with 10 bases between the two ends. DNA of the CDR3: TGTGCCAGCGTCGCGTTATACACCGGGGAGCTGTTTTTT. Residues: CASVALYTGELFF.